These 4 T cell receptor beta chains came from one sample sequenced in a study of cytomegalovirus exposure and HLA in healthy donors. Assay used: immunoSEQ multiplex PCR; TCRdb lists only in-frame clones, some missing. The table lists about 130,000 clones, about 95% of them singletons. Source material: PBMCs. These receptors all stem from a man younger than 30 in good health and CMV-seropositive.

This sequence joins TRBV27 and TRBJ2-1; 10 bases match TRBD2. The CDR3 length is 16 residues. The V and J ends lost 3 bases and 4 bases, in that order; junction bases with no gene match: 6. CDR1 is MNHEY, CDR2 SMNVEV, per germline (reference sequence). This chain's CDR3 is CASSFLAGEGYNEQFF. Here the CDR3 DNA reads TGTGCCAGCAGTTTCCTAGCGGGAGAGGGGTACAATGAGCAGTTCTTC.

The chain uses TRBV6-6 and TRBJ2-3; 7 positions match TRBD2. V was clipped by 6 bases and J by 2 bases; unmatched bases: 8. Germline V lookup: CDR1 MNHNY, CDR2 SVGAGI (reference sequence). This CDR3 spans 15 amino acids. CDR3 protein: CASRGGRRDTDTQYF. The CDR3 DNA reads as TGTGCCAGCAGGGGAGGGAGGAGAGACACAGATACGCAGTATTTT.

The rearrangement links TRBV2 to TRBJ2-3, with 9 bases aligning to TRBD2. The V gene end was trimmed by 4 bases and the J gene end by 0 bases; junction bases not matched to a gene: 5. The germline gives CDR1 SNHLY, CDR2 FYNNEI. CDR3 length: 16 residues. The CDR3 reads CASSGRLAASTDTQYF. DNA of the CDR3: TGTGCCAGCAGTGGGCGACTAGCGGCTAGCACAGATACGCAGTATTTT.

Written as DNA, the CDR3 is TGTGCCAGCAAGGTTGGCAGAGACTTTAACTATGGCTACACCTTC. Its protein is CASKVGRDFNYGYTF. J is TRBJ1-2 and V is TRBV6-1; unclear D gene. The CDR3 extends over 15 amino acids. Trimming removed 7 bases at V and 1 base at J, with 16 bases between. The germline gives CDR1 MNHNS, CDR2 SASEGT.